One sample yielded the 5 T cell receptor beta chains listed below, sequenced in a study of T cell responses to AZD1222 COVID-19 vaccine (dated by TCRdb to about 2021). The library was obtained by the immunoSEQ multiplex PCR assay. This is the immuneACCESS table as TCRdb keeps it, with only in-frame sequences that have V and J called. A part of the clones is gone; compared with another copy, unresolved V genes explain less than half, and the rest is unexplained. The sample table contains tens of thousands of clones; only one count was recorded for about 90% of them. The ten top clones hold 4% to 6% of the sample. The time point label for this specimen denotes: baseline before first vaccination. The treatment or condition label corresponds to: meningococcal conjugate vaccine given as trial control. This specimen was peripheral blood, taken on day 0 of MenACWY control vaccination. The receptors come from an adult in good health.

The V and J genes are TRBV19 and TRBJ2-6; 8 bases are shared with TRBD1. V trimming: 3 bases; J trimming: 3 bases; junction bases outside the gene matches: 10. The CDR3 is 18 amino acids. Germline V gene sequence: CDR1 LNHDA, CDR2 SQIVND (reference sequence). The CDR3, as DNA: TGTGCCAGTAGTATGCAGGGGGCCATAACTGATGGGGCCAACGTCCTGACTTTC. Protein product: CASSMQGAITDGANVLTF.

The V and J genes are TRBV27 and TRBJ1-1; TRBD1 matches at 9 bases. The CDR3 is 15 residues long. Trimming at V came to 5 bases and at J to 1 base, leaving 5 bases not matched to a gene. Germline assignment: CDR1 MNHEY and CDR2 SMNVEV (reference sequence). The CDR3 sequence: CASSPYRGRNTEAFF. CDR3 coding DNA: TGTGCCAGCAGTCCATACAGGGGGCGGAACACTGAAGCTTTCTTT.

This chain joins TRBV28 and TRBJ1-3; no clear D. Germline values: CDR1 MDHEN, CDR2 SYDVKM. CDR3 length equals 14 residues. V was trimmed by 2 bases and J by 1 base, leaving 6 bases between them. CDR3 sequence (DNA): TGTGCCAGCAGTTTACAGAGATCTGGAAACACCATATATTTT. This encodes CASSLQRSGNTIYF.

The V and J genes are TRBV24-1 and TRBJ2-5, with 14 bases that match TRBD2. The CDR3 has 17 residues. V lost 3 bases, J lost 5 bases, and 7 bases stayed unmatched. Germline CDR1 KGHDR, CDR2 SFDVKD. The CDR3 nucleotides read TGTGCCACCAGTGATCCCGGACTAGCGGGAGGCGGTGAGACCCAGTACTTC. Translation: CATSDPGLAGGGETQYF.

The V call is TRBV28, the J call TRBJ1-6, with TRBD1 matching 7 bases. Germline V lookup: CDR1 MDHEN, CDR2 SYDVKM. This CDR3 spans 15 amino acids. V shed 6 bases and J 10 bases; nucleotides not matched to a gene: 12. CDR3 sequence reads: CASSPRTGWNSPLHF. The CDR3 DNA follows: TGTGCCAGCAGCCCAAGGACAGGCTGGAACTCACCCCTCCACTTT.